One and the same sample provided the 27 T cell receptor beta chains below, sequenced in a study of T cell repertoires in cytomegalovirus infection. From the reads, TCRdb called clonotypes with MiXCR, one entry per CDR3 protein. The table includes roughly 570,000 distinct CDR3 sequences, 35% to 50% detected once. Their antigens remain unidentified. The input for sequencing was cultured PBMCs, taken from culture after CMV antigen stimulation. The source of these receptors is a human donor in good health (CMV status not recorded). Some clones in this sample may be carry-over from other donors' samples.

This chain joins TRBV7-9 and TRBJ2-5; weak D call: TRBD2 (6 bases). Trimming pared 5 bases from V and 7 bases from J, leaving 17 bases between. Germline V gene data show CDR1 as SEHNR and CDR2 as FQNEAQ (reference sequence). The CDR3 covers 14 residues. CDR3: CASSPSADGGTQYF. Here the CDR3 DNA reads TGTGCCAGCAGCCCATCGGCCGACGGGGGGACCCAGTACTTC.

This clonotype appeared many times. The V call is TRBV7-2, the J call TRBJ1-2, with D tentatively TRBD1 (5 bases). The germline V gene has CDR1 SGHTA and CDR2 FQGNSA. V lost 5 bases and J 0 bases, leaving 22 bases between the germline ends. The CDR3 loop spans 18 amino acids. The CDR3: CASSLIGPGLQPNYGYTF. Here the CDR3 DNA reads TGTGCCAGCAGCCTTATAGGACCGGGACTTCAACCTAACTATGGCTACACCTTC.

The genes are TRBV7-2 and TRBJ1-1; the D is unclear. V lost 5 bases and J lost 1, with 14 bases in between. This CDR3 region has 15 residues. Germline values: CDR1 SGHTA, CDR2 FQGNSA. CDR3 loop: CASSQYPFGNTEAFF. CDR3 nucleotides: TGTGCCAGCAGCCAGTACCCGTTCGGGAACACTGAAGCTTTCTTT.

This clonotype has a handful of counts. This chain connects TRBV5-1 to TRBJ1-1, with D maybe TRBD1 (6 bases). The CDR3 runs 15 residues. CDR1 is SGHRS and CDR2 is YFSETQ in the germline V gene. With 0 bases removed from V and 5 bases from J, the gap between germline ends came to 14 bases. CDR3 region: CASSLGTAWRTEAFF. The CDR3 DNA reads as TGCGCCAGCAGCTTGGGGACAGCCTGGAGGACTGAAGCTTTCTTT.

V gene TRBV7-2 combines with J gene TRBJ1-4; D unclear. The V end lost 5 bases, the J end lost 0 bases, and 10 bases lay between the germline ends. Germline V gives CDR1 SGHTA, CDR2 FQGNSA. CDR3 size: 15 residues. The CDR3 sequence is CASSVQIATNEKLFF. Here the CDR3 DNA reads TGTGCCAGCAGCGTTCAAATTGCAACTAATGAAAAACTGTTTTTT. Full variable domain (outside the CDR3, taken from reference TRBV7-2 and TRBJ1-4): GAGVSQSPSNKVTEKGKDVELRCDPISGHTALYWYRQSLGQGLEFLIYFQGNSAPDKSGLPSDRFSAERTGGSVSTLTIQRTQQEDSAVYLCASSVQIATNEKLFFGSGTQLSVL.

This clonotype was detected ten times or more. The chain carries TRBV28 and TRBJ1-1, with D tentatively TRBD1 (5 bases). The length of the CDR3 is 13 residues. CDR1 MDHEN and CDR2 SYDVKM come from the germline V gene. V lost 10 bases, J lost 5 bases, and 17 bases lay in between. CDR3 coding DNA: TGTGCCACCTGTGTCCAGGGAAGGACTGAAGCTTTCTTT. Amino acid sequence: CATCVQGRTEAFF.

The J gene is TRBJ2-3, the V gene TRBV10-3; 12 nucleotides agree with TRBD2. The CDR3 totals 18 residues. Per the germline V gene, CDR1 is ENHRY and CDR2 is SYGVKD. V shed 2 bases and J 4 bases; nucleotides not matched to a gene: 10. The chain's CDR3 is CAISERRGSSGRADTQYF. CDR3 DNA: TGTGCCATCAGTGAGCGGAGGGGCTCTAGCGGGAGGGCAGATACGCAGTATTTT.

CDR3 protein: CSALRDYSYEQYF. CDR3 nucleotides: TGCAGTGCCCTCCGGGACTACTCCTACGAGCAGTACTTC. The chain employs TRBV20-1 and TRBJ2-7; TRBD2 matches at 7 bases. The CDR3 has 13 amino acids. With 6 bases clipped from V and 0 bases from J, the junction kept 5 bases outside the gene matches. The V gene's germline CDR1 is DFQATT and CDR2 SNEGSKA (reference sequence).

The chain has TRBV10-3 and TRBJ2-6; no firm D call. The CDR3 is made up of 16 amino acids. Trimming left V 4 bases short and J 12 bases short, with 22 bases between. Germline CDR1 is ENHRY and CDR2 is SYGVKD. The CDR3 is CAISGAANSDSAVLTF. CDR3 DNA: TGTGCCATCAGTGGGGCAGCGAATTCCGATTCTGCCGTCCTGACTTTC.

The V and J genes are TRBV4-3 and TRBJ2-7; 10 bases line up with TRBD1. The trim removed 0 bases at V and 4 bases at J, leaving 3 bases unmatched. The CDR3 covers 15 residues. The germline CDR1 and CDR2 sequences are LGHNA and YSLEER. The CDR3 loop reads CASSQDGQGEYEQYF. The CDR3 nucleotides read TGCGCCAGCAGCCAAGATGGACAGGGGGAATACGAGCAGTACTTC.

The chain recombines TRBV4-2 with TRBJ1-4, with 9 bases lining up with TRBD1. Losses at the gene ends were 1 base for V and 9 bases for J; bases not matched to a gene: 6. Looked up from germline, CDR1 is LGHNA and CDR2 is YNFKEQ. The CDR3 contains 15 residues. The CDR3 DNA reads TGTGCCAGCAGCCAAGGGCCGGGACAGGGCCAAAAACTGTTTTTT. As protein: CASSQGPGQGQKLFF.

This clonotype was seen only a few times. The V call is TRBV4-3, the J call TRBJ2-3; 7 bases line up with TRBD2. CDR1 and CDR2 (germline): LGHNA, YSLEER. CDR3 length equals 15 residues. After removal of 5 bases from V and 2 bases from J, the junction contained 7 bases not matched to a gene. CDR3 residues: CASSSGLADTDTQYF. The CDR3 nucleotides read TGCGCCAGCAGCTCCGGGCTAGCGGACACAGATACGCAGTATTTT.

The V and J genes are TRBV7-2 and TRBJ2-5; no reliable D call. This CDR3 is built from 13 residues. V gave up 3 bases and J gave up 3 bases, with 8 bases separating them. The germline gives CDR1 SGHTA, CDR2 FQGNSA. CDR3 bases: TGTGCCAGCAGCTTGACTCCCGAAGAGACCCAGTACTTC. Translation: CASSLTPEETQYF.

V usage is TRBV2 and J usage is TRBJ2-3, with D tentatively TRBD2 (6 bases). V lost 2 bases and J lost 0, with 9 bases in between. The CDR3 contains 15 residues. Per germline, CDR1 SNHLY and CDR2 FYNNEI. CDR3 DNA: TGTGCCAGCAGTGAACGGACTACTAGCACAGATACGCAGTATTTT. It yields the protein CASSERTTSTDTQYF.

The chain links TRBV9 to TRBJ1-1, with D unclear. The CDR3 contains 14 residues. Trimming pared 1 base from V and 1 base from J, leaving 8 bases between. Germline V gives CDR1 SGDLS, CDR2 YYNGEE. The CDR3 region is CASSVTSQNTEAFF. The CDR3, as DNA: TGTGCCAGCAGCGTAACGAGCCAGAACACTGAAGCTTTCTTT.

This clonotype was detected only a few times. The chain couples TRBV12-3 or TRBV12-4 to TRBJ2-1, with 8 bases fitting TRBD1. CDR3 size: 15 residues. The junction had 6 bases not matched to a gene; V was cut back by 6 bases and J by 2 bases. The CDR3 DNA follows: TGTGCCAGCAGCCCCGGACAGGGTCCCTACAATGAGCAGTTCTTC. This encodes CASSPGQGPYNEQFF.

The genes are TRBV7-8 and TRBJ2-7; perhaps D is TRBD1 or TRBD2 (5 bases each). Germline V CDR1 and CDR2: SGHVS, FQNEAQ. The length of the CDR3 is 14 residues. Trimming shortened V by 5 bases and J by 7 bases, and 18 bases separated the two germline ends. CDR3 protein: CASSIRDRPWEQYF. Here the CDR3 DNA reads TGTGCCAGCAGCATCCGGGACCGCCCGTGGGAGCAGTACTTC.

Only a few counts were recorded for this clonotype. The rearrangement joins TRBV7-9 to TRBJ1-5, with TRBD1 matching 7 bases. Germline V gene sequence: CDR1 SEHNR, CDR2 FQNEAQ (reference sequence). CDR3 length equals 14 residues. The V and J ends lost 0 bases and 8 bases, in that order; junction bases with no gene match: 4. The CDR3 region has the DNA TGTGCCAGCAGCTTAGCAGGGGGCACGGAGCCCCAGCATTTT. Translated, it gives CASSLAGGTEPQHF.

In nucleotides, the CDR3 is TGTGCCAGCAGTTATGGGGGGGAGACCCAGTACTTC. Its translation is CASSYGGETQYF. The chain employs TRBV12-3 or TRBV12-4 and TRBJ2-5; the D gene is possibly TRBD2 (6 bases). V was shortened by 4 bases and J by 5 bases, with 8 bases between the two germline ends. CDR3 length equals 12 residues.

The V gene is TRBV5-1, the J gene TRBJ2-5; 7 nucleotides agree with TRBD1. CDR3 length: 14 amino acids. The germline V gene has CDR1 SGHRS and CDR2 YFSETQ. J lost 0 bases, V lost 4 bases, and 3 bases had no gene match. CDR3 sequence (DNA): TGCGCCAGCAGCCACGGGACAGACCAAGAGACCCAGTACTTC. It encodes CASSHGTDQETQYF.

The V gene is TRBV7-2, the J gene TRBJ2-5; possible D gene TRBD2, 7 bases. Germline V gives CDR1 SGHTA, CDR2 FQGNSA. The CDR3 covers 14 residues. V lost 5 bases and J 4 bases, leaving 14 bases between the germline ends. The CDR3 nucleotides are TGTGCCAGCAGCGAGAGAAGGGGGGGAGAGACCCAGTACTTC. This encodes CASSERRGGETQYF.

This clonotype has a handful of counts. The genes are TRBV5-6 and TRBJ2-3; D is perhaps TRBD1 or TRBD2 (5 bases each). Germline V CDR1 and CDR2: SGHDT, YYEEEE. The CDR3 runs 17 residues. Deletions cut 6 bases from V and 2 bases from J, with 22 bases between. This CDR3 is CASTLGGTHPSTDTQYF. Here the CDR3 DNA reads TGTGCCAGCACCCTCGGTGGGACCCACCCATCCACAGATACGCAGTATTTT.

Many counts were recorded for this clonotype. The V call is TRBV7-8, the J call TRBJ1-1; no reliable D call. The CDR3 covers 15 residues. Trimming shortened V by 2 bases and J by 2 bases, and 12 bases separated the two germline ends. Per the germline V gene, CDR1 is SGHVS and CDR2 is FQNEAQ. The CDR3 nucleotides read TGTGCCAGCAGCTTAAAGCGCGGGAGAAACACTGAAGCTTTCTTT. Amino acids: CASSLKRGRNTEAFF.

V and J are TRBV5-6 and TRBJ1-4; weak D call: TRBD1 (6 bases). This CDR3 is 18 amino acids long. Germline CDR1 and CDR2: SGHDT and YYEEEE. V dropped 5 bases and J dropped 0 bases, with 20 bases sitting between them. CDR3 nucleotides: TGTGCCAGCAGTCTCACAGGTGGAGGGACATCAACTAATGAAAAACTGTTTTTT. Encoded protein: CASSLTGGGTSTNEKLFF.

The gene calls are TRBV10-3 and TRBJ2-7; the D gene is possibly TRBD1 (6 bases). Trimming pared 5 bases from V and 6 bases from J, leaving 14 bases between. The CDR3 runs 13 residues. In germline, CDR1 is ENHRY, CDR2 SYGVKD. This CDR3 reads CAISLGQSGEQYF. The DNA for the CDR3 is TGTGCCATCAGTCTCGGACAGTCTGGCGAGCAGTACTTC.

The chain links TRBV7-2 to TRBJ1-2; no clear D gene. The CDR3 contains 12 residues. Deletions cut 5 bases from V and 3 bases from J, with 7 bases between. The V gene's germline CDR1 is SGHTA and CDR2 FQGNSA. The CDR3 protein is CASSLRHYGYTF. The DNA for the CDR3 is TGTGCCAGCAGCCTACGACACTATGGCTACACCTTC.

This sequence joins TRBV23-1 and TRBJ2-2; D is perhaps TRBD1 (5 bases). TRBV23-1 is an open reading frame whose function is uncertain. This CDR3 is 16 amino acids long. V lost 0 bases and J 2 bases, leaving 10 bases between the germline ends. CDR3 residues: CASSQSRTQNTGELFF. The CDR3 DNA follows: TGCGCCAGCAGTCAATCTAGGACACAAAACACCGGGGAGCTGTTTTTT.